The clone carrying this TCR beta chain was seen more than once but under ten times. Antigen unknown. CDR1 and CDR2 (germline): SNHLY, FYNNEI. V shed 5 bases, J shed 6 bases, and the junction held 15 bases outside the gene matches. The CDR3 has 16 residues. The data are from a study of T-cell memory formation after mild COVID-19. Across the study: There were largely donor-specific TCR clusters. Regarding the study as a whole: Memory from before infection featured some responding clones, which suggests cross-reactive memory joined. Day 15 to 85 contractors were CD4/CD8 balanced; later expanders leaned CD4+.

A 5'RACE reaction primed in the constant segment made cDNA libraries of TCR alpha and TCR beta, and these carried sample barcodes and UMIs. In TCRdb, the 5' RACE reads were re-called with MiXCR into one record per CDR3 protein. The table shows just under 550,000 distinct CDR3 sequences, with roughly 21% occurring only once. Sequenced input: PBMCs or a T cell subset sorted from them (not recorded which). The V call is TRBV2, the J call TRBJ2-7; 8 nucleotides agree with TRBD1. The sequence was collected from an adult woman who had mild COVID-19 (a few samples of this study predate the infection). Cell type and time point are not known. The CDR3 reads CASSRNPGQGAGEQYF. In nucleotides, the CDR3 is TGTGCCAGCAGTCGGAACCCCGGACAGGGCGCGGGCGAGCAGTACTTC.